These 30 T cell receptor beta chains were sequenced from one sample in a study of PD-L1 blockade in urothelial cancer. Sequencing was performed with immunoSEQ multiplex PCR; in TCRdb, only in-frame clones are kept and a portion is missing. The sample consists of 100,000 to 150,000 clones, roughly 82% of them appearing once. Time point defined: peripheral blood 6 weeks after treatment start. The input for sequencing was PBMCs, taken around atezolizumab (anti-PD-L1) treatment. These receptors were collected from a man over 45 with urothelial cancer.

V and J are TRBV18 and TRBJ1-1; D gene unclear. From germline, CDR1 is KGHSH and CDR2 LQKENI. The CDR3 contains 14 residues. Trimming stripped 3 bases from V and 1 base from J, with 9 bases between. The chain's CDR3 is CASSPPAKNTEAFF. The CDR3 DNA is TGTGCCAGCTCACCGCCTGCGAAGAACACTGAAGCTTTCTTT.

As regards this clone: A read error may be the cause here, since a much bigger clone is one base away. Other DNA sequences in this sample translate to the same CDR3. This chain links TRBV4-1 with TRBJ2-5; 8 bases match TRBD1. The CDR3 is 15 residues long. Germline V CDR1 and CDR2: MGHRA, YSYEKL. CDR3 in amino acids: CASSQDFRGRETQYF. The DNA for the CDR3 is TGCGCTAGCAGCCAAGATTTCAGGGGGCGAGAGACCCAGTACTTC.

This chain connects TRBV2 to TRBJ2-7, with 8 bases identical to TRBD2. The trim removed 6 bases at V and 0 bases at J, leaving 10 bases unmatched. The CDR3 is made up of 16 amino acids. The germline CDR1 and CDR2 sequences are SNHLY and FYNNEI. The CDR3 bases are TGTGCCAGCAGGCCCCCCACTAGCGGAAGCTCCTACGAGCAGTACTTC. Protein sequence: CASRPPTSGSSYEQYF. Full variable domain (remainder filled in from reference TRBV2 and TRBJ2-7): EPEVTQTPSHQVTQMGQEVILRCVPISNHLYFYWYRQILGQKVEFLVSFYNNEISEKSEIFDDQFSVERPDGSNFTLKIRSTKLEDSAMYFCASRPPTSGSSYEQYFGPGTRLTVT.

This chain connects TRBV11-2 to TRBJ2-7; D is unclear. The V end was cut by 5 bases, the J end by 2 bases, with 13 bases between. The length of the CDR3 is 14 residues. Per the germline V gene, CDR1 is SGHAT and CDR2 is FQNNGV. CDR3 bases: TGTGCCAGCAGCCCCAGGCTGCCCACCTACGAGCAGTACTTC. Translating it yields CASSPRLPTYEQYF.

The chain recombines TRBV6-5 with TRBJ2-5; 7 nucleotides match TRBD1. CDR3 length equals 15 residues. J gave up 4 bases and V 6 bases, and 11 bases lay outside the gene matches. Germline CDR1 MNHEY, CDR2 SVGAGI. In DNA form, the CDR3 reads TGTGCCAGCAGGCCAGCGACAGGGTGGGGAGAGACCCAGTACTTC. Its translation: CASRPATGWGETQYF.

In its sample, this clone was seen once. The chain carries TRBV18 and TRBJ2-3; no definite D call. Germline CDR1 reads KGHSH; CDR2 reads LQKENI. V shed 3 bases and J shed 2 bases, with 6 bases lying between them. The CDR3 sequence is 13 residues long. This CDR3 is CASSPINTDTQYF. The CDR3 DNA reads TGTGCCAGCTCACCTATAAACACAGATACGCAGTATTTT.

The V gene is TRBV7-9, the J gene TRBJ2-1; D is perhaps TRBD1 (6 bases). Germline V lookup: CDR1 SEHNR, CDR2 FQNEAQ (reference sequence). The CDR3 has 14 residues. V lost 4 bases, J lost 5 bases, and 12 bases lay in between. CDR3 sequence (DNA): TGTGCCAGCAGCTACCGGGACAATAACAATGAGCAGTTCTTC. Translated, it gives CASSYRDNNNEQFF.

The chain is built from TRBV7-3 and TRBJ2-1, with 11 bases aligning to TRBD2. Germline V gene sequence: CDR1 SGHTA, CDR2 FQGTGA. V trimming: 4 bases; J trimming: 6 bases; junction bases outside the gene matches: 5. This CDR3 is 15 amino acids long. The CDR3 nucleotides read TGTGCCAGCAGCTGGCGACTAGCGGGACTCAATGAGCAGTTCTTC. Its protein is CASSWRLAGLNEQFF.

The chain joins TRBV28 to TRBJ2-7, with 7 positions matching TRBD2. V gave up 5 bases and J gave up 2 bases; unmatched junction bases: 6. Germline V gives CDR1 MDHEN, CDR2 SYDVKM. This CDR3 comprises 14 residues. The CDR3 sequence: CASSPSAGTYEQYF. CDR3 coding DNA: TGTGCCAGCAGTCCGTCAGCGGGAACCTACGAGCAGTACTTC.

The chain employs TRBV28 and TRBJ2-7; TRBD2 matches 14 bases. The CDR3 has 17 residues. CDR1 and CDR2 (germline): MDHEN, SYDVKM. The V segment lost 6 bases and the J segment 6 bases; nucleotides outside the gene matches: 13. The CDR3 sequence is CASSPRGRTSGRSEQYF. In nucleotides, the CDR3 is TGTGCCAGCAGCCCGAGGGGCCGGACTAGCGGGAGGAGCGAGCAGTACTTC.

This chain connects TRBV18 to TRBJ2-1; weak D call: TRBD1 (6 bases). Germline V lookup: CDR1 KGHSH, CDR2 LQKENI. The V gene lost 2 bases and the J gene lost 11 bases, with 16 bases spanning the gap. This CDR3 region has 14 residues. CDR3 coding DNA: TGTGCCAGCTCACCATGGGGGCAGGGGCTCAAGCAGTTCTTC. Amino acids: CASSPWGQGLKQFF.

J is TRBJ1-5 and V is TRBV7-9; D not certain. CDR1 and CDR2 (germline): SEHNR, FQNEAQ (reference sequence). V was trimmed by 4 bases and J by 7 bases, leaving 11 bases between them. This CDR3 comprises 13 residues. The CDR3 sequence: CASSSAGGQPQHF. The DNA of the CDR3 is TGTGCCAGCAGCTCGGCAGGAGGCCAGCCCCAGCATTTT.

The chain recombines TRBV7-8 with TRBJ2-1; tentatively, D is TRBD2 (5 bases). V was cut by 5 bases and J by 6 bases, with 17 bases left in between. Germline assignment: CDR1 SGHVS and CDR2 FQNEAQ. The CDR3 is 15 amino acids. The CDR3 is CASSQGGGLGNEQFF. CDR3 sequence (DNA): TGTGCCAGCAGCCAAGGAGGAGGTTTGGGCAATGAGCAGTTCTTC.

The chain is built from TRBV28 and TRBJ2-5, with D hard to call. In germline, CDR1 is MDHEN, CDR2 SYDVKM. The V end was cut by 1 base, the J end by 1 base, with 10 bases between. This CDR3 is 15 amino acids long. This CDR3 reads CASSLSSGIQETQYF. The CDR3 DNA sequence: TGTGCCAGCAGTTTATCCTCAGGTATCCAAGAGACCCAGTACTTC. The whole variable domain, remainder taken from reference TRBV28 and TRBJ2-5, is DVKVTQSSRYLVKRTGEKVFLECVQDMDHENMFWYRQDPGLGLRLIYFSYDVKMKEKGDIPEGYSVSREKKERFSLILESASTNQTSMYLCASSLSSGIQETQYFGPGTRLLVL.

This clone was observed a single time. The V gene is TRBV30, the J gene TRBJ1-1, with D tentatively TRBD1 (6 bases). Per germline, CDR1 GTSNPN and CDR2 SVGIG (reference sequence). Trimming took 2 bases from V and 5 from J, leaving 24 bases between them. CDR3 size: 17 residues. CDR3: CAWSKFSGGGWRTEAFF. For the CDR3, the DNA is TGTGCCTGGAGTAAATTTTCGGGAGGGGGTTGGAGAACTGAAGCTTTCTTT.

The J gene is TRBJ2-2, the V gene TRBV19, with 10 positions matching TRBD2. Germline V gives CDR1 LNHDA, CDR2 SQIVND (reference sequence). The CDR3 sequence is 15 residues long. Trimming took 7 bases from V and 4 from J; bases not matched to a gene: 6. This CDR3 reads CASTPSGSPTGELFF. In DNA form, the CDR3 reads TGTGCCAGTACCCCTAGCGGGAGCCCCACCGGGGAGCTGTTTTTT.

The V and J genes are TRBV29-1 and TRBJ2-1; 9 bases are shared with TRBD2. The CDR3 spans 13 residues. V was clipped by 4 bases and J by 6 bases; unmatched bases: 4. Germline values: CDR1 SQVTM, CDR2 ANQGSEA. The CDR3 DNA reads TGCAGCGTTGTTAGCGGGAGCGTCAATGAGCAGTTCTTC. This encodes CSVVSGSVNEQFF.

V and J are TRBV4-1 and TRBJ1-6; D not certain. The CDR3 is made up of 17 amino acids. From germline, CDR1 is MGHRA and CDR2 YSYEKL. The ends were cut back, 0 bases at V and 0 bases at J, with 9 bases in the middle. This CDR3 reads CASSQDLLRSYNSPLHF. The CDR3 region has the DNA TGCGCCAGCAGCCAAGATCTCCTGCGCTCCTATAATTCACCCCTCCACTTT.

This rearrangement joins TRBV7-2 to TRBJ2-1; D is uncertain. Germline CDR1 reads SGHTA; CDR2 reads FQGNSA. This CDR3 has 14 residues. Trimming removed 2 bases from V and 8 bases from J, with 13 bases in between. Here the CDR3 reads CASSLSPVLDEQFF. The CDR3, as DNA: TGTGCCAGCAGCTTATCCCCAGTCCTTGATGAGCAGTTCTTC.

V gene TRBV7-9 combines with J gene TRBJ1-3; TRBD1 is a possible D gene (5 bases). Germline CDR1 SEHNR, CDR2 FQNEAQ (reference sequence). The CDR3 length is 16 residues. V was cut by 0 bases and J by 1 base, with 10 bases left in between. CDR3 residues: CASSLASAGSGNTIYF. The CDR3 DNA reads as TGTGCCAGCAGCTTAGCAAGCGCAGGGTCTGGAAACACCATATATTTT.

CDR3 protein: CASSKAASGLWQFF. Here the CDR3 DNA reads TGTGCCAGCAGCAAAGCTGCTAGCGGATTATGGCAGTTCTTC. The rearrangement joins TRBV21-1 to TRBJ2-1; the tabulated D call, TRBD2, remains unverified against the DNA. TRBV21-1 is a recognized pseudogene. This CDR3 is built from 14 residues.

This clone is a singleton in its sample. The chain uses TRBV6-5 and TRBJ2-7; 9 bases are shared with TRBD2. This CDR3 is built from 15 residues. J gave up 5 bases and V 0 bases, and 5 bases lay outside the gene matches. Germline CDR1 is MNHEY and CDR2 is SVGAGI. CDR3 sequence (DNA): TGTGCCAGCAGTTACTCTAGCGGGAGTTCCCACGAGCAGTACTTC. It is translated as CASSYSSGSSHEQYF.

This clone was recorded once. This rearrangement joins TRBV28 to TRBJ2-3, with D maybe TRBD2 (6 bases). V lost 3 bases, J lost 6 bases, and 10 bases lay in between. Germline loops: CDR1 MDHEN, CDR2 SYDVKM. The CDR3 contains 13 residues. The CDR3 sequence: CASSLRGSDTQYF. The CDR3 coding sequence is TGTGCCAGCAGTTTGCGGGGCTCCGATACGCAGTATTTT.

The CDR3 region is CASSTGGSYNSPLHF. Here the CDR3 DNA reads TGTGCCAGCTCTACAGGGGGTTCCTATAATTCACCCCTCCACTTT. J is TRBJ1-6 and V is TRBV6-5; 8 bases align to TRBD1. The CDR3 spans 15 residues. The ends lost 8 bases at V and 1 base at J; junction bases unmatched: 4. CDR1 is MNHEY and CDR2 is SVGAGI in the germline V gene.

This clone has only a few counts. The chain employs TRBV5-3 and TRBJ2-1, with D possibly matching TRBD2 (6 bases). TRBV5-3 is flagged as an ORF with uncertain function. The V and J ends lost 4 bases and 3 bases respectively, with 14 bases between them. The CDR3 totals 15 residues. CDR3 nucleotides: TGTGCCAGAAGCCCCTTCGCGGGAAGCTACAATGAGCAGTTCTTC. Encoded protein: CARSPFAGSYNEQFF.

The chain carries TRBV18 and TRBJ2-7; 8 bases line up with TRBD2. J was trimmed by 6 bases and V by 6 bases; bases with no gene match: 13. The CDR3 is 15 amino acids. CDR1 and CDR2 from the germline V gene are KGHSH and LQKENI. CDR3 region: CASSATGLGEIEQYF. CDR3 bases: TGTGCCAGCTCGGCCACGGGACTAGGTGAGATCGAGCAGTACTTC.

The CDR3 DNA follows: TGCGCCAGCAGCCTTGGGCTGACAGGGGGTGGCCAAGAGACCCAGTACTTC. It yields the protein CASSLGLTGGGQETQYF. The chain employs TRBV5-1 and TRBJ2-5; 9 bases align to TRBD1. Germline V CDR1 and CDR2: SGHRS, YFSETQ. This CDR3 has 17 residues. With 4 bases clipped from V and 1 base from J, the junction kept 11 bases outside the gene matches.

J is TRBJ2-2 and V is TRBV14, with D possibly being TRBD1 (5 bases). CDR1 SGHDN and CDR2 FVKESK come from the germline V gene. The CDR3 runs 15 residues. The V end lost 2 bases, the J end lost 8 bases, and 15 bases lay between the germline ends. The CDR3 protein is CASSQQTPGFGELFF. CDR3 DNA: TGTGCCAGCAGCCAACAAACCCCAGGGTTTGGGGAGCTGTTTTTT.

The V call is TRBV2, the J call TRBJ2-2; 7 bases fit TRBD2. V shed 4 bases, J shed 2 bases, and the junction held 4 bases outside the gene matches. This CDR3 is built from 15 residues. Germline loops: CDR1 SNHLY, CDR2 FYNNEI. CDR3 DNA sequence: TGTGCCAGCAGTGTTGAGCGGGAAAACACCGGGGAGCTGTTTTTT. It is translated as CASSVERENTGELFF.

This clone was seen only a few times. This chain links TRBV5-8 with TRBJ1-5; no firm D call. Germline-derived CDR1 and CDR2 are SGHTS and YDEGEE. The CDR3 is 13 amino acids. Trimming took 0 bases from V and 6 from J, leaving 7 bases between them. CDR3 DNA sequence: TGTGCCAGCAGCTTGGTAGGAGGTCAGCCCCAGCATTTT. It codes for CASSLVGGQPQHF.